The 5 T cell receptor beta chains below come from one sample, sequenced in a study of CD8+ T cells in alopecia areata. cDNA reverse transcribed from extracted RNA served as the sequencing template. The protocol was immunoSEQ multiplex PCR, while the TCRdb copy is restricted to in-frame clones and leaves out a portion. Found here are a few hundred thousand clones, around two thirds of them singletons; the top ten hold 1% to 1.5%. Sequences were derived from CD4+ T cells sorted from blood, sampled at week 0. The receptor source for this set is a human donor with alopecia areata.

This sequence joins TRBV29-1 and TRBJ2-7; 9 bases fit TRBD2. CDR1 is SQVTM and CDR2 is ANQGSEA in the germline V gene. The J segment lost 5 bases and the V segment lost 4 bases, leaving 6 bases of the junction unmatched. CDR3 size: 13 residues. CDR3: CSVAAGGTNEQYF. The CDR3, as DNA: TGCAGCGTTGCTGCGGGGGGGACGAACGAGCAGTACTTC.

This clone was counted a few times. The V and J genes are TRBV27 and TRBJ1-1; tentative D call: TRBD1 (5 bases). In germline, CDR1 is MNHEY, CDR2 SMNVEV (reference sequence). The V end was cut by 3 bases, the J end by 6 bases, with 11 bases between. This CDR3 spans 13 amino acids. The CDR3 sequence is CASSFGGMAEAFF. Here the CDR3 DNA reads TGTGCCAGCAGTTTCGGGGGAATGGCTGAAGCTTTCTTT.

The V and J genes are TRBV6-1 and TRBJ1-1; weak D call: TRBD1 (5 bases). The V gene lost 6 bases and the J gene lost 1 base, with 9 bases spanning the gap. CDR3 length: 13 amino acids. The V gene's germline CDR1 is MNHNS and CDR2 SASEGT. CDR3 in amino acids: CASSFDRNTEAFF. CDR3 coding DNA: TGTGCCAGCAGCTTTGACAGGAACACTGAAGCTTTCTTT.

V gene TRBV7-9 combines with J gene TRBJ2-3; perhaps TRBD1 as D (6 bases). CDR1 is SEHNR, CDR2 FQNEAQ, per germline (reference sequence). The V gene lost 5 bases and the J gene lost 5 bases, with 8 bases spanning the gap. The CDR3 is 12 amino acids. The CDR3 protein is CASSQQGDTQYF. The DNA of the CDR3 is TGTGCCAGCAGCCAACAGGGAGATACGCAGTATTTT.

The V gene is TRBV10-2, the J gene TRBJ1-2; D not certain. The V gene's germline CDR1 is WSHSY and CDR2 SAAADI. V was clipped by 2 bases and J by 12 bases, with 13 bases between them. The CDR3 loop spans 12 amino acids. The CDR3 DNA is TGCGCCAGCAGTGAGGGCAGTTCGTTCAACACCTTC. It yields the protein CASSEGSSFNTF.